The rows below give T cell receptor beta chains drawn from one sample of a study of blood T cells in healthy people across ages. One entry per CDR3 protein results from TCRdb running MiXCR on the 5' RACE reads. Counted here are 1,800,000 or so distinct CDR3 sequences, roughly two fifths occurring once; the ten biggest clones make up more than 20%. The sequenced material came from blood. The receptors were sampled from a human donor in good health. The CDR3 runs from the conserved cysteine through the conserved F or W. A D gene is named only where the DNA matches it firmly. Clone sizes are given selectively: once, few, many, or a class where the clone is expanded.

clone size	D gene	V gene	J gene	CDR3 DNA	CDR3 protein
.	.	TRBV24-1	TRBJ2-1	TGTGCCACCAGTGATTCAGTGGCAGGGGTAACCTACAATGAGCAGTTCTTC	CATSDSVAGVTYNEQFF
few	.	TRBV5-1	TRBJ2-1	TGCGCCAGCAGCTTGGGGTGGGCCGGGACGGATTACAATGAGCAGTTCTTC	CASSLGWAGTDYNEQFF
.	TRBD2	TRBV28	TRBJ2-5	TGTGCCAGCAGTTTTGGGATAGCGGGGCAAGAGACCCAGTACTTC	CASSFGIAGQETQYF
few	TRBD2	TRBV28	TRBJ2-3	TGTGCCAGCAGTCCTGGGACTAGCGGGCTTAGCACAGATACGCAGTATTTT	CASSPGTSGLSTDTQYF
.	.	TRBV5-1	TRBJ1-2	TGCGCCAGCAGCTTTGGAGAGCGGGGCTACACCTTC	CASSFGERGYTF
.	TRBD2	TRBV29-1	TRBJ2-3	TGCAGCGCCACCGTGATGGCTAGCGGACCTAGCACAGATACGCAGTATTTT	CSATVMASGPSTDTQYF
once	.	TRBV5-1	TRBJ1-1	TGCGCCAGCGCCCAGGGTGGAACTGAAGCTTTCTTT	CASAQGGTEAFF
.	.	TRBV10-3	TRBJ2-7	TGTGCCTTCGACGGGACGACCCCAGACGAGCAGTACTTC	CAFDGTTPDEQYF
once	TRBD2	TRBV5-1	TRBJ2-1	TGCGCCAGCAGCTTGAGCCTAGCGGACTACAATGAGCAGTTCTTC	CASSLSLADYNEQFF
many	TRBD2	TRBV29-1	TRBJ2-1	TGCAGCGTGGAGTACGGGACTAGCGGGGGCAATGAGCAGTTCTTC	CSVEYGTSGGNEQFF
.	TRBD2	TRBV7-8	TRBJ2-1	TGTGTCGGCAGCTTGAGCGGGGGGGCCTCCTACAATGAGCAGTTCTTC	CVGSLSGGASYNEQFF
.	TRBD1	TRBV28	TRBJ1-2	TGTGCCAGCAGTATACCCGGTGACAGGGGTAACTATGGCTACACCTTC	CASSIPGDRGNYGYTF
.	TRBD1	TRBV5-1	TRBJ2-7	TGCGCCAGCAGCTTGGTAGGTCAGGGGGTTGGCGAGCAGTACTTC	CASSLVGQGVGEQYF
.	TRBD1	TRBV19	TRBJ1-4	TGTGCCAGTTTGGGAGCCGGGACAGGGAGGAAACTGTTTTTT	CASLGAGTGRKLFF
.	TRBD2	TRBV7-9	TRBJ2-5	TGTGCCAGCAGCTTAGCTCGGGGGGGGCCCTCCGACCCGCGCGTCGACAAGCAGTACTTC	CASSLARGGPSDPRVDKQYF
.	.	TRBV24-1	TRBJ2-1	TGTGCCACCGGACCCGGCACAGGATCTGACCCCCATGAGCAGTTCTTC	CATGPGTGSDPHEQFF
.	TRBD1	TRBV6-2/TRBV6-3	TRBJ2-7	TGTGCCAGCAAAAAGGGACAGCGCGAGCAGTACTTC	CASKKGQREQYF
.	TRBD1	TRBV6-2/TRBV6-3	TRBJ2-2	TGTGCCAGCACTTCAGGGGGCGGCACCGGGGAGCTGTTTTTT	CASTSGGGTGELFF
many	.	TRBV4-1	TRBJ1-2	TGCGCCAGCAGCCAAGTCGGAGACTATGGCTACACCTTC	CASSQVGDYGYTF
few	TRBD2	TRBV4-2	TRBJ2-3	TGTGCCAGCAGCCAAGCAGGACTAGCGGGGGCAGATACGCAGTATTTT	CASSQAGLAGADTQYF
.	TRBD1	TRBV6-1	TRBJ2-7	TGTGCCAGCAGTGCAAGGACAGGGTTTAAGTACGAGCAGTACTTC	CASSARTGFKYEQYF
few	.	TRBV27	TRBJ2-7	TGTGCCAGCAGTTTAATAAAAGAATGGGGCTACGAGCAGTACTTC	CASSLIKEWGYEQYF
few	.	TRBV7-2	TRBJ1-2	TGTGCCAGCAGCCAGGGGTTGGGGTACTATGGCTACACCTTC	CASSQGLGYYGYTF
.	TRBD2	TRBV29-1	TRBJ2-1	TGCAGCGTTCGGGAGGGGCTTATTGACCAACCCGGGAAGTTCTTC	CSVREGLIDQPGKFF
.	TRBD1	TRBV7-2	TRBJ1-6	TGTGCCAGCAGCTTAACAGGGGGCCTACTTTCACCCCTCCACTTT	CASSLTGGLLSPLHF
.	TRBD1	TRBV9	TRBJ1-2	TGTGCCAGCAGCGTCGGGCAGGACAGGGAGGCGGCTAACTATGGCTACACCTTC	CASSVGQDREAANYGYTF
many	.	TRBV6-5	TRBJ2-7	TGTGCCAGCAGTCCCGGGACTTATCTAGAGCAGTACTTC	CASSPGTYLEQYF
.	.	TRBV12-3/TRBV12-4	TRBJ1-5	TGTGCCAGCAGTTTAGCGTCAACCCAGGGCCAGCATTTT	CASSLASTQGQHF
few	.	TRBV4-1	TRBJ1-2	TGCGCCAGCAGCCAAGATGTTACCCGGGCCTCTGGGGATGGCTACACCTTC	CASSQDVTRASGDGYTF
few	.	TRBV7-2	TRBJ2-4	TGTGCCAGCAGTTTGAGGGGGCGGGAGGTACTAGCCAAAAACATTCAGTACTTC	CASSLRGREVLAKNIQYF
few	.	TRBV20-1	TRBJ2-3	TGCAGTGCTAGCCACCGCGGGGGCAGGGATACGCAGTATTTT	CSASHRGGRDTQYF
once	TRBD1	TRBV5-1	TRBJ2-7	TGCGCCAGCAGCCCTACAGGGGGCCTGGGATACGAGCAGTACTTC	CASSPTGGLGYEQYF
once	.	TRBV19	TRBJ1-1	TGTGCCAGTAGTAGACTCGGTTGGAACACTGAAGCTTTCTTT	CASSRLGWNTEAFF
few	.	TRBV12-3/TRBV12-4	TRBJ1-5	TGTGCCAGCAGCAAGGTGGGGGGCAATCAGCCCCAGCATTTT	CASSKVGGNQPQHF
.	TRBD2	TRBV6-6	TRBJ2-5	TGTGCCAGCAGGGGACTAGCGGGGGTAGGAGAGACCCAGTACTTC	CASRGLAGVGETQYF
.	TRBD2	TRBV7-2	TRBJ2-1	TGTGCCAGCAGCTTATACACTAGCGGGGGAGGTGAGCAGTTCTTC	CASSLYTSGGGEQFF
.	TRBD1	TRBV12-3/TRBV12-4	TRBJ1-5	TGTGCCAGCACCAGGGGGTCGGAACAGCCCCAGCATTTT	CASTRGSEQPQHF
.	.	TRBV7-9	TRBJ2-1	TGTGCCGGCTATAACACCGGGGGTTTGCATGAGCAGTTCTTC	CAGYNTGGLHEQFF
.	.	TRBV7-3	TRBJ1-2	TGTGCCAGCAGCAGCCGGACAGTGGGGAGAGATGGCTACACCTTC	CASSSRTVGRDGYTF
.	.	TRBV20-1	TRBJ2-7	TGCAGTGCTTCAGAGGATAAAGGGGCCTACGAGCAGTACTTC	CSASEDKGAYEQYF
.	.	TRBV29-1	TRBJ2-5	TGCTGCGTTGAAGAGGCCAGGCTTAAGGGGGAGACCCAGTACTTC	CCVEEARLKGETQYF
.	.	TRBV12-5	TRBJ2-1	TGTGCTAGTGGTTTGGCCCGTGGGGGCGGGGGTATCAATGAGCAGTTCTTC	CASGLARGGGGINEQFF
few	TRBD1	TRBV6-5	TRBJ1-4	TGTGCCAGCAGTTACTTCCAGGGGGATGAAAAACTGTTTTTT	CASSYFQGDEKLFF
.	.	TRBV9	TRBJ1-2	TGTGCCAGCAGCGTAACAGTTTCCTATGGCTACACCTTC	CASSVTVSYGYTF
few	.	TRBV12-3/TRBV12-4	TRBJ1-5	TGTGCCAGCAGTCCAGCAGGACGGGACAATCAGCCCCAGCATTTT	CASSPAGRDNQPQHF
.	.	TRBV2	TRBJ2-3	TGTGCCAGCAGTGAGTGGACAGCTAGCACAGATACGCAGTATTTT	CASSEWTASTDTQYF
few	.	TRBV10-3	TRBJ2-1	TGTGCCATCAGAAGTACGAGGCAGGCCAATGAGCAGTTCTTC	CAIRSTRQANEQFF
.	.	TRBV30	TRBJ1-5	TGTGCCTGGAGTGTCAGTTTAAGCAATCAGCCCCAGCATTTT	CAWSVSLSNQPQHF
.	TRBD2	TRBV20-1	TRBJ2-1	TGCAGTCTCGGGCGGGGGGGCCCTATTGACAATGAGCAGTTCTTC	CSLGRGGPIDNEQFF
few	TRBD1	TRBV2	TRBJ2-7	TGTGCCAGCATGATGGGACAGGGGGCCTACGAGCAGTACTTC	CASMMGQGAYEQYF